These 10 T cell receptor beta chains were sequenced from one sample in a study of T cells after posttransplantation cyclophosphamide. Generated by immunoSEQ multiplex PCR, the TCRdb table keeps only in-frame clones and is missing some. The sample yields 20,000 to 25,000 clones, more than 70% seen once. Sample: PBMCs. All receptors come from a woman aged 55-70 years with a blood cancer, CMV-positive, and with a related stem cell donor.

The CDR3 DNA sequence: TGTGCCAGCAGTAAAGGGGGATCCTACAATGAGCAGTTCTTC. As protein: CASSKGGSYNEQFF. V usage is TRBV6-5 and J usage is TRBJ2-1, with D tentatively TRBD1 (6 bases). CDR3 length equals 14 residues. The germline CDR1 and CDR2 sequences are MNHEY and SVGAGI. The germline V and J ends were trimmed by 5 bases and 1 base, with 9 bases remaining between them.

The genes are TRBV15 and TRBJ2-2; 8 bases match TRBD1. J lost 6 bases, V lost 6 bases, and 6 bases had no gene match. Germline V gene data show CDR1 as LNHNV and CDR2 as YYDKDF (reference sequence). The CDR3 is 14 amino acids. CDR3 residues: CATRRTGFAGELFF. The CDR3 bases are TGTGCCACCAGAAGGACAGGGTTCGCCGGGGAGCTGTTTTTT.

The chain combines TRBV19 with TRBJ1-5, with TRBD1 identical over 8 bases. After removal of 7 bases from V and 1 base from J, the junction contained 3 bases not matched to a gene. This CDR3 is 14 amino acids long. The V gene's germline CDR1 is LNHDA and CDR2 SQIVND (reference sequence). The CDR3: CASIRTGSNQPQHF. CDR3 DNA: TGTGCCAGTATCCGGACAGGGAGCAATCAGCCCCAGCATTTT.

The chain links TRBV7-6 to TRBJ2-1; 11 nucleotides line up with TRBD2. The CDR3 has 17 amino acids. Per the germline V gene, CDR1 is SGHVS and CDR2 is FNYEAQ. Trimming cost V 4 bases and J 4 bases; bases outside gene matches: 9. This CDR3 is CASSSYVGTSGYNEQFF. The CDR3 DNA reads as TGTGCCAGCAGCTCGTATGTAGGGACTAGCGGATACAATGAGCAGTTCTTC. Full variable domain (remainder filled in from reference TRBV7-6 and TRBJ2-1): GAGVSQSPRYKVTKRGQDVALRCDPISGHVSLYWYRQALGQGPEFLTYFNYEAQQDKSGLPNDRFSAERPEGSISTLTIQRTEQRDSAMYRCASSSYVGTSGYNEQFFGPGTRLTVL.

With respect to this clone: At the DNA level, this CDR3 is encoded by other sequences in the same sample as well. This sequence joins TRBV30 and TRBJ1-5; D is ambiguous. The CDR3 loop spans 13 amino acids. CDR1 and CDR2 from the germline V gene are GTSNPN and SVGIG (reference sequence). Between the trimmed V and J ends, which lost 2 bases and 2 bases, there was a span of 7 bases. The CDR3 loop reads CAWSTQGNQPQHF. The CDR3 DNA reads TGTGCCTGGAGTACCCAGGGCAATCAGCCCCAGCATTTT.

V usage is TRBV7-6 and J usage is TRBJ1-5; D is ambiguous. This CDR3 comprises 14 residues. Germline CDR1 and CDR2: SGHVS and FNYEAQ. V dropped 5 bases and J dropped 2 bases, with 10 bases sitting between them. CDR3 DNA: TGTGCCAGCAGCCCCGGGTGGGGCAATCAGCCCCAGCATTTT. It encodes CASSPGWGNQPQHF.

The J gene is TRBJ2-4, the V gene TRBV6-1; no clear D. V shed 3 bases and J shed 0 bases, with 3 bases lying between them. This CDR3 has 13 amino acids. Germline assignment: CDR1 MNHNS and CDR2 SASEGT. CDR3 residues: CASSDLAKNIQYF. The DNA for the CDR3 is TGTGCCAGCAGTGACCTAGCCAAAAACATTCAGTACTTC.

This chain joins TRBV15 and TRBJ2-1; 14 nucleotides line up with TRBD2. CDR1 LNHNV and CDR2 YYDKDF come from the germline V gene (reference sequence). The CDR3 extends over 18 amino acids. V lost 3 bases, J lost 7 bases, and 11 bases stayed unmatched. The CDR3 sequence is CATSRGRGGTSGSNEQFF. The CDR3 DNA reads TGTGCCACCAGCAGGGGCCGGGGCGGGACTAGCGGGAGTAATGAGCAGTTCTTC.

The rearrangement links TRBV18 to TRBJ2-3; D is ambiguous. V was pared by 1 base and J by 2 bases, with 7 bases between. CDR1 and CDR2 (germline): KGHSH, LQKENI. CDR3 length: 14 residues. CDR3 in DNA: TGTGCCAGCTCACCACGGAGCAACACAGATACGCAGTATTTT. This gives the protein CASSPRSNTDTQYF.

The sample holds a few counts of this clone. V is TRBV6-5 and J is TRBJ1-2, with TRBD1 matching 10 bases. V shed 0 bases, J shed 4 bases, and the junction held 2 bases outside the gene matches. Per germline, CDR1 MNHEY and CDR2 SVGAGI. The CDR3 spans 15 residues. The CDR3 nucleotides read TGTGCCAGCAGTTACTCGACAGGGGGCCTCTATGGCTACACCTTC. This encodes CASSYSTGGLYGYTF.